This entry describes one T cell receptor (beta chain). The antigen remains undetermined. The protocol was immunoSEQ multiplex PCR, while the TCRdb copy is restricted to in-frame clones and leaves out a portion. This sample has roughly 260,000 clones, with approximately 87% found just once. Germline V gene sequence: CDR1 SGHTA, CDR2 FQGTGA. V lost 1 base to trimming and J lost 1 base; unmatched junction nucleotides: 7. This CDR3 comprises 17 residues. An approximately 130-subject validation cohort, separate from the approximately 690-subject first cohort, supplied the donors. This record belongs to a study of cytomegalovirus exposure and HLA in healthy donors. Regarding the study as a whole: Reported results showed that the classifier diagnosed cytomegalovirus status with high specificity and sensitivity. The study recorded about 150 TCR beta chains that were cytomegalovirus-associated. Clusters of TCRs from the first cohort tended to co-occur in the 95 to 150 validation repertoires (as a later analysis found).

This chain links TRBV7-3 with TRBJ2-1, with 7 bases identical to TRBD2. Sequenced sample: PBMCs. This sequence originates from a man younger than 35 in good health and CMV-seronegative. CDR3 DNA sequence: TGTGCCAGCAGCTTAATAGAGACTAGCTCTTCCTACAATGAGCAGTTCTTC. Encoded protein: CASSLIETSSSYNEQFF.